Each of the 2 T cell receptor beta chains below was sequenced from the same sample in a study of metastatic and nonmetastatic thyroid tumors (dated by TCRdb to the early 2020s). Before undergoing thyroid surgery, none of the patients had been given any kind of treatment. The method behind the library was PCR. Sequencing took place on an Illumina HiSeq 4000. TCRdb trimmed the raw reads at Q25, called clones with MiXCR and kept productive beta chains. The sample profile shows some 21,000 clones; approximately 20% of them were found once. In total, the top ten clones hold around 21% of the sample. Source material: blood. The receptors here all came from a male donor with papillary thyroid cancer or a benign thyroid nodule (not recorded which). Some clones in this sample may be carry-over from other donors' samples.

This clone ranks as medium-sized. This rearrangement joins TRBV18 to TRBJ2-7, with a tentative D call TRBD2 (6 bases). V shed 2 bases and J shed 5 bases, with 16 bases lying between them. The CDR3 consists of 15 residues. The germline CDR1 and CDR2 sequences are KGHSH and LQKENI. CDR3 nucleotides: TGTGCCAGCTCACCATCTGCGGGACCGGCTGACGAGCAGTACTTC. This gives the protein CASSPSAGPADEQYF.

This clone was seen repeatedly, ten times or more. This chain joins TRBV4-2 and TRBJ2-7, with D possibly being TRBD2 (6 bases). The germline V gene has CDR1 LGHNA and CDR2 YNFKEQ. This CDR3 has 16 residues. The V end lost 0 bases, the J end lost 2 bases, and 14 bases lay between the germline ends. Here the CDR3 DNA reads TGTGCCAGCAGCCAAGATTTGGACGGGGGACCCTACGAGCAGTACTTC. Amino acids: CASSQDLDGGPYEQYF.